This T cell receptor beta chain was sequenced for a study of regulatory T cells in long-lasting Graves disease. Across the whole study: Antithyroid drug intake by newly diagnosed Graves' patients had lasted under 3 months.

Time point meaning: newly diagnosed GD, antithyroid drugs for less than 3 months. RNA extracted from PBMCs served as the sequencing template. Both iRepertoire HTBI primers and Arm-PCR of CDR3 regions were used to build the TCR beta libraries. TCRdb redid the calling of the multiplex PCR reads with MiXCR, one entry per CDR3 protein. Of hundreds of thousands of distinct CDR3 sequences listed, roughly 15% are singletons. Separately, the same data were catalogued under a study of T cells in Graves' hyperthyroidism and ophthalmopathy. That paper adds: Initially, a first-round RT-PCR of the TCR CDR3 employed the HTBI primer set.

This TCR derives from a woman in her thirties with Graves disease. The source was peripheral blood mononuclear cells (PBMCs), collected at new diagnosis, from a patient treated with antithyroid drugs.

Here the CDR3 reads CASSSPSYRAKNIQYF. The CDR3 nucleotides read TGTGCCAGCAGCTCCCCCAGCTACAGAGCCAAAAACATTCAGTACTTC. V is TRBV11-2 and J is TRBJ2-4, with D hard to call. Trimming removed 4 bases from V and 0 bases from J, with 13 bases in between. Germline V lookup: CDR1 SGHAT, CDR2 FQNNGV. The CDR3 has 16 residues. The variable domain in full, with the rest retrieved from reference TRBV11-2 and TRBJ2-4, is EAGVAQSPRYKIIEKRQSVAFWCNPISGHATLYWYQQILGQGPKLLIQFQNNGVVDDSQLPKDRFSAERLKGVDSTLKIQPAKLEDSAVYLCASSSPSYRAKNIQYFGAGTRLSVL.